One T cell receptor (beta chain) is described in this entry. TCRdb re-derived calls from the reads in MiXCR, one entry per CDR3 protein. The table includes around 350,000 distinct CDR3 sequences, about a sixth detected once. The V segment lost 1 base and the J segment 8 bases; nucleotides outside the gene matches: 8. This CDR3 region has 15 residues. The data are from a study of T cell repertoires in cytomegalovirus infection. This rearrangement joins TRBV12-3 or TRBV12-4 to TRBJ1-3; 7 bases map to TRBD1. The sequenced sample consisted of PBMCs. The receptor was isolated from a human donor in good health (CMV status not recorded). Some clones in this sample may be carry-over from other donors' samples. The CDR3 loop reads CASSLEATGEDTIYF. In DNA form, the CDR3 reads TGTGCCAGCAGTTTAGAGGCCACAGGGGAAGACACCATATATTTT.